These 26 T cell receptor beta chains were sequenced from one sample in a study of cytomegalovirus exposure and HLA in healthy donors. The study ran its PCR with 60 Vbeta and 13 Jbeta primers. Assay used: immunoSEQ multiplex PCR; TCRdb lists only in-frame clones, some missing. The repertoire holds some 170,000 clones, with about 80% as singletons. Material: PBMCs. Source of these receptors: a woman aged 55-70 years in good health and CMV-seropositive.

The chain is built from TRBV19 and TRBJ1-1, with D perhaps matching TRBD1 (6 bases). V was trimmed by 5 bases and J by 6 bases, leaving 10 bases between them. Looked up from germline, CDR1 is LNHDA and CDR2 is SQIVND (reference sequence). The CDR3 contains 12 residues. The CDR3 protein is CASSVTGSEAFF. As DNA, the CDR3 is TGTGCCAGTAGTGTGACAGGTTCTGAAGCTTTCTTT.

V usage is TRBV4-1 and J usage is TRBJ2-7; 7 positions agree with TRBD1. Germline V gives CDR1 MGHRA, CDR2 YSYEKL. After removal of 4 bases from V and 2 bases from J, the junction contained 14 bases not matched to a gene. The CDR3 length is 17 residues. Here the CDR3 DNA reads TGCGCCAGCAGCCGACCATGGACAGGAACTAAAGCCTACGAGCAGTACTTC. It specifies CASSRPWTGTKAYEQYF.

A few counts support this clone. This sequence joins TRBV28 and TRBJ1-5, with D possibly matching TRBD1 (5 bases). V lost 6 bases and J 3 bases, leaving 12 bases between the germline ends. Per the germline V gene, CDR1 is MDHEN and CDR2 is SYDVKM. The CDR3 has 14 amino acids. The CDR3, as DNA: TGTGCCAGCAGAGATGGAGGGGTCAATCAGCCCCAGCATTTT. This sequence encodes CASRDGGVNQPQHF.

The V call is TRBV14, the J call TRBJ1-4; the D gene is possibly TRBD1 (6 bases). The V end lost 6 bases, the J end lost 8 bases, and 19 bases lay between the germline ends. CDR1 is SGHDN, CDR2 FVKESK, per germline. The CDR3 runs to 15 residues. CDR3 nucleotides: TGTGCCAGCAGTTTTTCCCGAACAGGGCCCGAAAAACTGTTTTTT. Translated: CASSFSRTGPEKLFF.

This clone was detected a few times. The V call is TRBV6-1, the J call TRBJ1-1; possibly TRBD1 for D (6 bases). The germline V and J ends were trimmed by 9 bases and 4 bases, with 21 bases remaining between them. CDR1 MNHNS and CDR2 SASEGT come from the germline V gene. The CDR3 loop spans 15 amino acids. In DNA form, the CDR3 reads TGTGCCAGTATTGCTACAGGGTTGTTTGTCACTGAAGCTTTCTTT. Protein product: CASIATGLFVTEAFF.

The chain employs TRBV29-1 and TRBJ2-1; TRBD2 aligns across 11 bases. The length of the CDR3 is 14 residues. CDR1 is SQVTM and CDR2 is ANQGSEA in the germline V gene. The V and J ends lost 8 bases and 4 bases, in that order; junction bases with no gene match: 7. As DNA, the CDR3 is TGCAGCCTCTCGGGACTAGCGGATTACAATGAGCAGTTCTTC. It yields the protein CSLSGLADYNEQFF.

The chain links TRBV9 to TRBJ2-5; TRBD1 matches at 9 bases. Trimming cost V 0 bases and J 2 bases; bases outside gene matches: 5. The germline CDR1 and CDR2 sequences are SGDLS and YYNGEE. This CDR3 contains 16 residues. The CDR3 region has the DNA TGTGCCAGCAGCGTAGCGAGACAGGGGGGACAAGAGACCCAGTACTTC. This codes for CASSVARQGGQETQYF.

This chain joins TRBV2 and TRBJ2-5; a possible D gene is TRBD2 (6 bases). Germline CDR1 and CDR2: SNHLY and FYNNEI. This CDR3 comprises 13 residues. The germline V and J ends were trimmed by 9 bases and 2 bases, with 13 bases remaining between them. CDR3 sequence: CASVRGSQETQYF. The CDR3 nucleotides are TGTGCCAGTGTTCGGGGGAGTCAAGAGACCCAGTACTTC.

This clone was seen only a few times. The CDR3 is CASSAGPNTEAFF. CDR3 DNA: TGTGCCAGCAGCGCGGGACCGAACACTGAAGCTTTCTTT. This chain joins TRBV7-3 and TRBJ1-1; TRBD1 is a possible D gene (5 bases). The germline V gene encodes CDR1 SGHTA and CDR2 FQGTGA. This CDR3 region has 13 residues. V lost 5 bases and J lost 1, with 8 bases in between. Variable domain in full (rest from reference TRBV7-3 and TRBJ1-1): GAGVSQTPSNKVTEKGKYVELRCDPISGHTALYWYRQSLGQGPEFLIYFQGTGAADDSGLPNDRFFAVRPEGSVSTLKIQRTERGDSAVYLCASSAGPNTEAFFGQGTRLTVV.

This chain joins TRBV4-3 and TRBJ2-5; D not resolved. This CDR3 has 15 amino acids. CDR1 is LGHNA and CDR2 is YSLEER in the germline V gene. V was clipped by 5 bases and J by 2 bases, with 15 bases between them. The CDR3 loop is CASSETYREQETQYF. CDR3 coding DNA: TGCGCCAGCAGCGAAACCTACCGAGAACAAGAGACCCAGTACTTC.

This rearrangement joins TRBV18 to TRBJ1-3; 9 nucleotides match TRBD1. CDR1 is KGHSH and CDR2 is LQKENI in the germline V gene. The V gene end was trimmed by 3 bases and the J gene end by 4 bases; junction bases not matched to a gene: 7. This CDR3 has 16 residues. This CDR3 reads CASSPRQGVKGNTIYF. The CDR3 DNA reads TGTGCCAGCTCACCTCGACAGGGGGTAAAAGGAAACACCATATATTTT.

The chain uses TRBV5-1 and TRBJ2-1, with D possibly matching TRBD2 (5 bases). Germline V gene sequence: CDR1 SGHRS, CDR2 YFSETQ. The CDR3 loop spans 14 amino acids. V lost 0 bases and J lost 9, with 13 bases in between. The CDR3 coding sequence is TGCGCCAGCAGCTTGGGAGGAGGCGGGTCTGAGCAGTTCTTC. Residues: CASSLGGGGSEQFF.

The rearrangement links TRBV6-5 to TRBJ2-3, with 7 positions matching TRBD2. The CDR3 has 16 amino acids. The germline gives CDR1 MNHEY, CDR2 SVGAGI. V trimming: 4 bases; J trimming: 4 bases; junction bases outside the gene matches: 11. The CDR3 coding sequence is TGTGCCAGCAGTTCCCGTGGGACTATCTTTTCAGATACGCAGTATTTT. Its translation is CASSSRGTIFSDTQYF.

This clone was counted only a few times. The rearrangement links TRBV5-1 to TRBJ2-3; 10 bases are shared with TRBD2. This CDR3 is 17 amino acids long. V dropped 0 bases and J dropped 3; count of bases not matched to a gene: 7. The germline CDR1 and CDR2 sequences are SGHRS and YFSETQ. Written as DNA, the CDR3 is TGCGCCAGCAGCTTGGCCCTGACTAGCGGGCAGACAGATACGCAGTATTTT. It translates to CASSLALTSGQTDTQYF.

The chain links TRBV6-1 to TRBJ2-5, with TRBD1 identical over 7 bases. The DNA end lines up better with TRBJ2-7; the J call may be wrong. This CDR3 comprises 13 residues. In germline, CDR1 is MNHNS, CDR2 SASEGT. The CDR3 protein is CASTRGPSYEQYF. The CDR3 DNA reads as TGTGCCAGCACTAGGGGGCCCTCCTACGAGCAGTACTTC.

The chain employs TRBV18 and TRBJ1-1; 7 nucleotides align to TRBD1. From germline, CDR1 is KGHSH and CDR2 LQKENI. Losses at the gene ends were 5 bases for V and 3 bases for J; bases not matched to a gene: 9. The CDR3 is 15 residues long. The CDR3 is CASSVNRDSHTEAFF. CDR3 DNA sequence: TGTGCCAGCTCAGTTAACCGGGACAGCCACACTGAAGCTTTCTTT.

The rearrangement uses TRBV5-4 and TRBJ2-3, with 11 bases fitting TRBD2. The germline V gene has CDR1 SGHNT and CDR2 YYREEE (reference sequence). The V gene end was trimmed by 4 bases and the J gene end by 5 bases; junction bases not matched to a gene: 15. CDR3 length: 18 amino acids. This chain's CDR3 is CASSLSGGAPLGGDTQYF. The CDR3 DNA is TGTGCCAGCAGCCTTAGCGGGGGGGCGCCTCTTGGGGGAGATACGCAGTATTTT.

The rearrangement uses TRBV6-6 and TRBJ2-1, with D perhaps matching TRBD1 (6 bases). Germline V gives CDR1 MNHNY, CDR2 SVGAGI (reference sequence). The CDR3 spans 11 residues. Trimming left V 6 bases short and J 9 bases short, with 9 bases between. The CDR3 DNA follows: TGTGCCAGCAGGGACAGCGGTGAGCAGTTCTTC. It codes for CASRDSGEQFF.

This chain links TRBV2 with TRBJ1-1, with D possibly TRBD1 on 5 matching bases. This CDR3 is built from 13 residues. Germline loops: CDR1 SNHLY, CDR2 FYNNEI. V was pared by 2 bases and J by 3 bases, with 7 bases between. CDR3 sequence (DNA): TGTGCCAGCAGTGAAAGCAGGGACACTGAAGCTTTCTTT. It encodes CASSESRDTEAFF.

CDR3 loop: CASSPPAGQALSTDTQYF. For the CDR3, the DNA is TGTGCCAGCTCACCACCGGCGGGGCAGGCATTAAGCACAGATACGCAGTATTTT. The V call is TRBV18, the J call TRBJ2-3; tentative D call: TRBD2 (6 bases). The CDR3 extends over 18 amino acids. CDR1 and CDR2 from the germline V gene are KGHSH and LQKENI. V was trimmed by 0 bases and J by 0 bases, leaving 16 bases between them.

The V call is TRBV7-2, the J call TRBJ1-1; 7 bases align to TRBD1. CDR1 and CDR2 from the germline V gene are SGHTA and FQGNSA. V shed 5 bases, J shed 10 bases, and the junction held 13 bases outside the gene matches. There are 14 residues in the CDR3. In nucleotides, the CDR3 is TGTGCCAGCAGCCAAAGGGGGCAGGGGGATGGAGCTTTCTTT. This translates into CASSQRGQGDGAFF.

This clone was picked up one time. The V and J genes are TRBV6-1 and TRBJ1-6; weak D call: TRBD1 (6 bases). The V gene lost 6 bases and the J gene lost 5 bases, with 11 bases spanning the gap. CDR3 length equals 14 residues. CDR1 MNHNS and CDR2 SASEGT come from the germline V gene. The CDR3 DNA is TGTGCCAGCAGGAACGACAGGAATAATTCACCCCTCCACTTT. This encodes CASRNDRNNSPLHF.

This clone turned up a few times. The chain uses TRBV30 and TRBJ1-1; TRBD1 aligns across 10 bases. V was pared by 2 bases and J by 1 base, with 10 bases of the junction left unmatched. From germline, CDR1 is GTSNPN and CDR2 SVGIG (reference sequence). The CDR3 is 17 residues long. The DNA for the CDR3 is TGTGCCTGGAGTCCTTTGCCGGGACAGGGGCCGAACACTGAAGCTTTCTTT. This translates into CAWSPLPGQGPNTEAFF.

The rearrangement uses TRBV9 and TRBJ2-1; D remains ambiguous. V was cut by 4 bases and J by 10 bases, with 12 bases left in between. Germline assignment: CDR1 SGDLS and CDR2 YYNGEE. The CDR3 runs 12 residues. CDR3 in DNA: TGTGCCAGCAGCTTCCACCTCGGGGAGCAGTTCTTC. It encodes CASSFHLGEQFF.

In its sample, this clone was seen once. The chain is built from TRBV15 and TRBJ2-1, with 8 positions matching TRBD2. In germline, CDR1 is LNHNV, CDR2 YYDKDF (reference sequence). This CDR3 is built from 17 residues. Trimming cost V 5 bases and J 3 bases; bases outside gene matches: 12. The CDR3 DNA is TGTGCCACCAGCGGTTACGGCGGGGGGCTAAACTACAATGAGCAGTTCTTC. Amino acids: CATSGYGGGLNYNEQFF.

The chain joins TRBV5-1 to TRBJ2-2, with D tentatively TRBD1 (6 bases). Germline CDR1 and CDR2: SGHRS and YFSETQ. Between the trimmed V and J ends, which lost 3 bases and 8 bases, there was a span of 17 bases. There are 15 residues in the CDR3. This chain's CDR3 is CASSSGQTAGGELFF. CDR3 in DNA: TGCGCCAGCAGCTCCGGACAGACAGCAGGGGGGGAGCTGTTTTTT. The full variable domain, its missing parts supplied by reference TRBV5-1 and TRBJ2-2, is KAGVTQTPRYLIKTRGQQVTLSCSPISGHRSVSWYQQTPGQGLQFLFEYFSETQRNKGNFPGRFSGRQFSNSRSEMNVSTLELGDSALYLCASSSGQTAGGELFFGEGSRLTVL.